The T cell receptor (beta chain) described here comes from a study of CD8+ T cells in alopecia areata. CDR3 size: 13 residues. V was trimmed by 7 bases and J by 2 bases, leaving 14 bases between them. Per germline, CDR1 SQVTM and CDR2 ANQGSEA. Extracted RNA was reverse transcribed into cDNA, the sequencing template. Profiling relied on immunoSEQ multiplex PCR, and the TCRdb table lists in-frame clones only, not all of them. The sample lists 65,000 to 95,000 clones; roughly 51% were seen once. The V call is TRBV29-1, the J call TRBJ1-2, with D tentatively TRBD1 (6 bases). This clonotype originated in a human donor with alopecia areata. Material for sequencing was NKG2D-high CD8+ T cells sorted from blood. The CDR3 DNA is TGCAGCGCATCGGACGGGACAAACTATGGCTACACCTTC. It translates to CSASDGTNYGYTF.